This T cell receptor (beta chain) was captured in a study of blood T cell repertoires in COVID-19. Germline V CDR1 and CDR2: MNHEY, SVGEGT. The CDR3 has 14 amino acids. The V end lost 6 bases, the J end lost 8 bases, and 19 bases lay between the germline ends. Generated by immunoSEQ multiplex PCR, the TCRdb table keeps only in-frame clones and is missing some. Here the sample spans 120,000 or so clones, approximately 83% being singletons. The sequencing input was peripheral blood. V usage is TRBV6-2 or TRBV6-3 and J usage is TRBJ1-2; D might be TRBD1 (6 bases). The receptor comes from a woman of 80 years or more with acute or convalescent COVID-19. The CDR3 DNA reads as TGTGCCAGCAGCCCCGACAGGTTGTCTATCGGCTACACCTTC. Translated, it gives CASSPDRLSIGYTF.